A single sample is the source of the 24 T cell receptor beta chains below, sequenced in a study of T cell repertoires in cytomegalovirus infection. TCRdb called the reads again in MiXCR, with one record for every CDR3 protein. The table records roughly 230,000 distinct CDR3 sequences, 15% to 20% of them present only once. The sequenced sample consisted of CD8+ T cells from PBMCs. Every receptor here comes from a human donor in good health (CMV status not recorded). Some clones in this sample may be carry-over from other donors' samples.

This clonotype was detected a few times. The chain recombines TRBV2 with TRBJ2-7; possible D gene TRBD1, 6 bases. Looked up from germline, CDR1 is SNHLY and CDR2 is FYNNEI. The V end lost 6 bases, the J end lost 3 bases, and 12 bases lay between the germline ends. This CDR3 region has 13 residues. CDR3 residues: CASRGVDSYEQYF. The CDR3 DNA reads as TGTGCCAGCAGGGGCGTGGACAGCTACGAGCAGTACTTC.

This chain uses TRBV2 with TRBJ1-1; D gene ambiguous. Looked up from germline, CDR1 is SNHLY and CDR2 is FYNNEI. The V end was cut by 0 bases, the J end by 3 bases, with 8 bases between. This CDR3 comprises 14 residues. CDR3 residues: CASSEAPWDTEAFF. CDR3 in DNA: TGTGCCAGCAGTGAAGCCCCCTGGGACACTGAAGCTTTCTTT.

This clonotype was seen at least ten times. The CDR3 here is CASSQGGGKSIYNEQFF. CDR3 bases: TGCGCCAGCAGCCAAGGGGGAGGTAAATCTATTTACAATGAGCAGTTCTTC. The V call is TRBV4-3, the J call TRBJ2-1; a possible D gene is TRBD2 (6 bases). Trimming shortened V by 1 base and J by 4 bases, and 17 bases separated the two germline ends. The CDR3 spans 17 residues. The germline CDR1 and CDR2 sequences are LGHNA and YSLEER.

As concerns this clonotype: A much larger clone is a single base away; this may be a read error. The J gene is TRBJ2-5, the V gene TRBV13; weak D call: TRBD1 (7 bases). Germline values: CDR1 PRHDT, CDR2 FYEKMQ (reference sequence). The length of the CDR3 is 14 residues. V was cut by 5 bases and J by 1 base, with 11 bases left in between. The CDR3 loop reads CASSPRDSQETQYF. In DNA, the CDR3 is TGTGCCAGCAGCCCGCGGGACAGCCAAGAGACCCAGTACTTC.

This clonotype was observed at least ten times. The gene calls are TRBV7-9 and TRBJ1-1, with 9 bases that match TRBD1. The CDR3 spans 14 residues. The germline V gene has CDR1 SEHNR and CDR2 FQNEAQ (reference sequence). With V trimmed by 5 bases and J by 8 bases, 9 bases remained unmatched. CDR3 sequence (DNA): TGTGCCAGCAGCACTACCGGGACAGGGAAGGAAGCTTTCTTT. It is translated as CASSTTGTGKEAFF. Full variable domain (missing parts from reference TRBV7-9 and TRBJ1-1): DTGVSQNPRHKITKRGQNVTFRCDPISEHNRLYWYRQTLGQGPEFLTYFQNEAQLEKSRLLSDRFSAERPKGSFSTLEIQRTEQGDSAMYLCASSTTGTGKEAFFGQGTRLTVV.

V usage is TRBV7-3 and J usage is TRBJ2-7; a weak D match, TRBD1 (5 bases). Trimming took 4 bases from V and 4 from J, leaving 14 bases between them. The CDR3 covers 14 residues. The germline V gene encodes CDR1 SGHTA and CDR2 FQGTGA. The CDR3 is CASSSTQTVYEQYF. The CDR3 DNA reads as TGTGCCAGCAGCTCCACCCAGACAGTGTACGAGCAGTACTTC.

This clonotype was picked up a small number of times. The rearrangement joins TRBV10-3 to TRBJ2-1; TRBD1 aligns across 7 bases. The J segment lost 4 bases and the V segment lost 0 bases, leaving 6 bases of the junction unmatched. Germline CDR1 and CDR2: ENHRY and SYGVKD. This CDR3 has 16 amino acids. The CDR3 here is CAISESWQGDYNEQFF. The DNA of the CDR3 is TGTGCCATCAGTGAGTCCTGGCAGGGGGATTACAATGAGCAGTTCTTC.

This clonotype was picked up many times. This chain uses TRBV6-2 or TRBV6-3 with TRBJ2-7; tentatively, D is TRBD2 (5 bases). There are 16 residues in the CDR3. CDR1 MNHEY and CDR2 SVGEGT come from the germline V gene. The V gene lost 8 bases and the J gene lost 0 bases, with 20 bases spanning the gap. CDR3 sequence (DNA): TGTGCCAGCCGTACGAGGGAAACCAGGAGCTCCTACGAGCAGTACTTC. It translates to CASRTRETRSSYEQYF.

The gene calls are TRBV6-6 and TRBJ1-2, with D unresolved. The CDR3 length is 12 residues. V lost 2 bases, J lost 6 bases, and 7 bases lay in between. Germline CDR1 MNHNY, CDR2 SVGAGI (reference sequence). The CDR3 is CASSYTEDGYTF. CDR3 sequence (DNA): TGTGCCAGCAGTTACACCGAGGATGGCTACACCTTC.

This clonotype has ten or more counts. The chain has TRBV7-6 and TRBJ2-7; D possibly uses TRBD1 or TRBD2 (6 bases each). V lost 5 bases and J 2 bases, leaving 16 bases between the germline ends. Germline V gene data show CDR1 as SGHVS and CDR2 as FNYEAQ. The CDR3 contains 15 residues. The CDR3 DNA sequence: TGTGCCAGCAGCCAGGGGTCGGGGGACACCTACGAGCAGTACTTC. Translating gives CASSQGSGDTYEQYF. Together with reference TRBV7-6 and TRBJ2-7, the CDR3 gives the full variable domain: GAGVSQSPRYKVTKRGQDVALRCDPISGHVSLYWYRQALGQGPEFLTYFNYEAQQDKSGLPNDRFSAERPEGSISTLTIQRTEQRDSAMYRCASSQGSGDTYEQYFGPGTRLTVT.

This clonotype came up many times. The rearrangement joins TRBV7-6 to TRBJ2-7; D possibly uses TRBD1 or TRBD2 (5 bases each). The germline CDR1 and CDR2 sequences are SGHVS and FNYEAQ. The CDR3 contains 12 residues. The V end lost 1 base, the J end lost 5 bases, and 6 bases lay between the germline ends. This chain's CDR3 is CASSLGGDEQYF. The CDR3 nucleotides read TGTGCCAGCAGCTTAGGAGGGGACGAGCAGTACTTC.

The gene calls are TRBV14 and TRBJ2-3, with TRBD1 matching 9 bases. The CDR3 extends over 15 amino acids. Germline-derived CDR1 and CDR2 are SGHDN and FVKESK. The trim removed 4 bases at V and 2 bases at J, leaving 4 bases unmatched. The CDR3 coding sequence is TGTGCCAGCAGCCCGCGACAGGGGGACACAGATACGCAGTATTTT. Its translation is CASSPRQGDTDTQYF.

This clonotype was seen at least ten times. V usage is TRBV7-9 and J usage is TRBJ1-5; TRBD1 agrees at 9 bases. CDR3 size: 14 residues. Germline lookup yields CDR1 SEHNR and CDR2 FQNEAQ (reference sequence). V shed 3 bases, J shed 5 bases, and the junction held 2 bases outside the gene matches. The DNA of the CDR3 is TGTGCCAGCAGCTTTGGGACAGGGTATCAGCCCCAGCATTTT. Translated: CASSFGTGYQPQHF.

The chain couples TRBV2 to TRBJ2-1, with 9 bases lining up with TRBD2. This CDR3 contains 16 residues. The V gene end was trimmed by 1 base and the J gene end by 10 bases; junction bases not matched to a gene: 11. CDR1 and CDR2 (germline): SNHLY, FYNNEI. The CDR3 nucleotides are TGTGCCAGCAGTGAAGACAGCGGGGGGACCCCGCTCGAGCAGTTCTTC. It yields the protein CASSEDSGGTPLEQFF.

This clonotype was seen a few times. The rearrangement links TRBV4-1 to TRBJ2-1; D is perhaps TRBD2 (6 bases). Germline CDR1 and CDR2: MGHRA and YSYEKL. This CDR3 region has 12 residues. Trimming pared 4 bases from V and 10 bases from J, leaving 11 bases between. CDR3 sequence reads: CASSRREAEQFF. DNA of the CDR3: TGCGCCAGCAGCCGAAGGGAGGCAGAGCAGTTCTTC.

The chain has TRBV20-1 and TRBJ1-1; 7 bases agree with TRBD1. The CDR3 is 15 residues long. Germline trimming cut 0 bases from V and 2 bases from J; bases unmatched to any gene: 6. Germline V gives CDR1 DFQATT, CDR2 SNEGSKA (reference sequence). The CDR3 here is CSARDPGTANTEAFF. In nucleotides, the CDR3 is TGCAGTGCTAGAGATCCCGGGACAGCTAACACTGAAGCTTTCTTT.

The chain has TRBV7-9 and TRBJ2-5; D may match TRBD1 or TRBD2 (5 bases each). The germline V and J ends were trimmed by 5 bases and 0 bases, with 16 bases remaining between them. CDR1 and CDR2 (germline): SEHNR, FQNEAQ (reference sequence). This CDR3 spans 16 amino acids. The CDR3 region is CASSDRGLTNQETQYF. CDR3 coding DNA: TGTGCCAGCAGCGACCGGGGCCTAACAAACCAAGAGACCCAGTACTTC. The variable domain in full, completed from reference TRBV7-9 and TRBJ2-5, reads DTGVSQNPRHKITKRGQNVTFRCDPISEHNRLYWYRQTLGQGPEFLTYFQNEAQLEKSRLLSDRFSAERPKGSFSTLEIQRTEQGDSAMYLCASSDRGLTNQETQYFGPGTRLLVL.

This clonotype appeared many times. The chain links TRBV11-2 to TRBJ2-3, with no clear D. This CDR3 comprises 17 residues. Germline CDR1 is SGHAT and CDR2 is FQNNGV. V lost 5 bases, J lost 5 bases, and 23 bases lay in between. The CDR3 protein is CASSPSRRTPFRDTQYF. The CDR3 DNA reads TGTGCCAGCAGCCCTAGTCGTCGGACCCCCTTTAGAGATACGCAGTATTTT. Supplemented by reference TRBV11-2 and TRBJ2-3, the full variable domain reads EAGVAQSPRYKIIEKRQSVAFWCNPISGHATLYWYQQILGQGPKLLIQFQNNGVVDDSQLPKDRFSAERLKGVDSTLKIQPAKLEDSAVYLCASSPSRRTPFRDTQYFGPGTRLTVL.

This clonotype was seen a few times. The chain employs TRBV20-1 and TRBJ2-3, with 8 nucleotides matching TRBD2. Trimming at V came to 5 bases and at J to 0 bases, leaving 7 bases not matched to a gene. The germline CDR1 and CDR2 sequences are DFQATT and SNEGSKA (reference sequence). This CDR3 spans 15 amino acids. The CDR3 is CSALWTSSSTDTQYF. The CDR3 bases are TGCAGTGCTCTATGGACTAGCTCGAGCACAGATACGCAGTATTTT.

This chain uses TRBV12-3 or TRBV12-4 with TRBJ2-3, with D possibly being TRBD2 (5 bases). The CDR3 runs 15 residues. The V end lost 3 bases, the J end lost 3 bases, and 13 bases lay between the germline ends. CDR3 DNA: TGTGCCAGCAGTTTTATCCGGGGAATGACAGATACGCAGTATTTT. Encoded protein: CASSFIRGMTDTQYF.

This clonotype was observed a handful of times. The chain carries TRBV20-1 and TRBJ2-7, with D possibly TRBD2 on 6 matching bases. There are 14 residues in the CDR3. Germline values: CDR1 DFQATT, CDR2 SNEGSKA (reference sequence). V shed 6 bases and J shed 0 bases, with 15 bases lying between them. Written as DNA, the CDR3 is TGCAGTGCGAATGGACGGGGGAGCTCCTACGAGCAGTACTTC. Translating gives CSANGRGSSYEQYF.

This sequence joins TRBV6-2 or TRBV6-3 and TRBJ2-2, with D possibly being TRBD1 or TRBD2 (5 bases each). The CDR3 is 15 amino acids. With 3 bases removed from V and 2 bases from J, the gap between germline ends came to 10 bases. Germline CDR1 is MNHEY and CDR2 is SVGEGT. The CDR3 loop reads CASSYMGDNTGELFF. For the CDR3, the DNA is TGTGCCAGCAGTTATATGGGGGATAACACCGGGGAGCTGTTTTTT.

This clonotype was counted many times. The chain is built from TRBV7-9 and TRBJ2-1; D is perhaps TRBD2 (6 bases). CDR3 length: 15 residues. With 5 bases removed from V and 4 bases from J, the gap between germline ends came to 15 bases. In germline, CDR1 is SEHNR, CDR2 FQNEAQ (reference sequence). The CDR3 loop is CASSPFRGRYNEQFF. CDR3 in DNA: TGTGCCAGCAGCCCCTTCCGGGGGAGATACAATGAGCAGTTCTTC.

This clonotype showed up many times. This sequence joins TRBV7-8 and TRBJ2-1; D is unclear. The CDR3 sequence is 12 residues long. The V end was cut by 1 base, the J end by 9 bases, with 7 bases between. Germline lookup yields CDR1 SGHVS and CDR2 FQNEAQ. The CDR3: CASSLGIPEQFF. The CDR3 DNA reads as TGTGCCAGCAGCTTAGGAATCCCTGAGCAGTTCTTC.